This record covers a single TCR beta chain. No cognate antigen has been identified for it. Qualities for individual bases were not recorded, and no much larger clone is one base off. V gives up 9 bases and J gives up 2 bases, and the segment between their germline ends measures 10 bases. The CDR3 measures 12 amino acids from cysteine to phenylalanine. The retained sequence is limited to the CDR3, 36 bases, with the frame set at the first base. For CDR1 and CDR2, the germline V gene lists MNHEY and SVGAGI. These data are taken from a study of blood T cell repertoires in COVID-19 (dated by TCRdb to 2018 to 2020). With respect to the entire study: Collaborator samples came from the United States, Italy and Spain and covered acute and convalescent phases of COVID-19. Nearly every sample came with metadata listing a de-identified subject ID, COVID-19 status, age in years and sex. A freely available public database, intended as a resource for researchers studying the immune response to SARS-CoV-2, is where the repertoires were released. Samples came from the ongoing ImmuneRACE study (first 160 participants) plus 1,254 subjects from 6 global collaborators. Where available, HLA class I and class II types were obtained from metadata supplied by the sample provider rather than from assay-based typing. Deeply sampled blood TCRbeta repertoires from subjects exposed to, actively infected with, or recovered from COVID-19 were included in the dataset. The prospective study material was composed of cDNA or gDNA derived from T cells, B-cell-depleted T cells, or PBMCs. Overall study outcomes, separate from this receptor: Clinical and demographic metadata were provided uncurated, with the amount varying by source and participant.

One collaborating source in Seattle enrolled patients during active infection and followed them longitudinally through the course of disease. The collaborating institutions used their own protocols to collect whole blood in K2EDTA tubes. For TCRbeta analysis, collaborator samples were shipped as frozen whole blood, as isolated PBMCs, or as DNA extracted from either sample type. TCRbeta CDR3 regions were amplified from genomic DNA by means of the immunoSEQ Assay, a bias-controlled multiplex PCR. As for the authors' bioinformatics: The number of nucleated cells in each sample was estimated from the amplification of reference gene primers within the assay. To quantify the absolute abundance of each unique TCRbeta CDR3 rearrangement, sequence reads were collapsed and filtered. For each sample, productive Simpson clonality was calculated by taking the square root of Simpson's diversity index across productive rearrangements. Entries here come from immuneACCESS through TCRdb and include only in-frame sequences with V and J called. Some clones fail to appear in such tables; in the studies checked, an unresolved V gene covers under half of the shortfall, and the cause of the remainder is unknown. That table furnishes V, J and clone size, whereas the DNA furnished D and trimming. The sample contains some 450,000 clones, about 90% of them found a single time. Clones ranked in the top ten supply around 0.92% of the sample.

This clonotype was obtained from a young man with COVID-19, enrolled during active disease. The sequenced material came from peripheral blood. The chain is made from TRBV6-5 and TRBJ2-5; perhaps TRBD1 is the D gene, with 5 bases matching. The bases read TGTGCCAGTAGACAGACACAAGAGACCCAGTACTTC. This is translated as CASRQTQETQYF.